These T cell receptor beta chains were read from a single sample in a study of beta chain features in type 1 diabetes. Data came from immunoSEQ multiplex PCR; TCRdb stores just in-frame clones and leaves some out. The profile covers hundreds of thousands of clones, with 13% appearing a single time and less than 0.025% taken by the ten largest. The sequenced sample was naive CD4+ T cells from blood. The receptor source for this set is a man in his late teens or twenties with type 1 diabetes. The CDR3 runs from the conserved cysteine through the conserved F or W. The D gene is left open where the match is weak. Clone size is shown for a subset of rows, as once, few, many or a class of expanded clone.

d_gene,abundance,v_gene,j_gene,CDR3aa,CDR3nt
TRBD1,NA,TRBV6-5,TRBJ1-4,CASSYEGQGMEKLFF,TGTGCCAGCAGTTATGAGGGACAGGGTATGGAAAAACTGTTTTTT
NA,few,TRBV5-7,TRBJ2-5,CASSFFDGKPAQYF,TGTGCCAGCAGCTTCTTTGACGGGAAGCCGGCCCAGTACTTC
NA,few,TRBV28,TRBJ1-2,CASSENYGYTF,TGTGCCAGCAGTGAAAACTATGGCTACACCTTC
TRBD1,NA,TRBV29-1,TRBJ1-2,CSGSPGQGADGYTF,TGCAGCGGTTCCCCGGGACAGGGGGCGGATGGCTACACCTTC
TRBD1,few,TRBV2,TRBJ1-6,CASSVTGEDNSPLHF,TGTGCCAGCAGTGTAACAGGGGAGGATAATTCACCCCTCCACTTT
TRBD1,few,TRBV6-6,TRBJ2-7,CASSYDRGAYEQYF,TGTGCCAGCAGTTACGACAGGGGGGCCTACGAGCAGTACTTC
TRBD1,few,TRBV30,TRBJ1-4,CAWSSGGEKLFF,TGTGCCTGGAGTTCAGGGGGTGAAAAACTGTTTTTT
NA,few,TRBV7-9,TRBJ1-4,CASSDTWVATNEKLFF,TGTGCCAGCAGCGATACGTGGGTTGCAACTAATGAAAAACTGTTTTTT
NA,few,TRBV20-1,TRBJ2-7,CSVDGPYEQYF,TGCAGTGTAGACGGGCCCTACGAGCAGTACTTC
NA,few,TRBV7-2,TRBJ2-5,CASSSTRGETQYF,TGTGCCAGCAGCAGTACTCGAGGGGAGACCCAGTACTTC
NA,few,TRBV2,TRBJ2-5,CANNKGETQYF,TGTGCCAACAATAAAGGGGAGACCCAGTACTTC
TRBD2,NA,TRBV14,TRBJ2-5,CASSLLAGISKETQYF,TGTGCCAGCAGCCTACTAGCGGGGATCTCAAAAGAGACCCAGTACTTC
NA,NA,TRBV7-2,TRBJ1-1,CASSLAPRGAFF,TGTGCCAGCAGCTTAGCCCCTAGAGGGGCTTTCTTT
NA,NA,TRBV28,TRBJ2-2,CASSFLSGPKAPGELFF,TGTGCCAGCAGTTTTTTATCGGGACCAAAGGCACCCGGGGAGCTGTTTTTT
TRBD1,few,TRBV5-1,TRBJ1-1,CASSPTQGAGTEAFF,TGCGCCAGCAGCCCCACCCAGGGGGCTGGCACTGAAGCTTTCTTT
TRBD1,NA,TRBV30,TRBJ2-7,CACPRDSSYEQYF,TGTGCCTGCCCCCGGGACAGCTCCTACGAGCAGTACTTC
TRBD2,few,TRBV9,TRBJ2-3,CASSIRRAGGTDTQYF,TGTGCCAGCAGCATCCGCCGAGCGGGGGGCACAGATACGCAGTATTTT
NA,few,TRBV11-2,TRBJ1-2,CASSPAGTSNYGYTF,TGTGCCAGCAGCCCGGCCGGGACAAGTAACTATGGCTACACCTTC